This T cell receptor beta chain was recovered during a study of cytomegalovirus exposure and HLA in healthy donors. Overall study: An early data release held 70 million to 90 million unique TCRs from HLA-typed donors.

This clone was seen a few times. The study ran its PCR with 60 Vbeta and 13 Jbeta primers. The repertoire was sequenced with immunoSEQ multiplex PCR; TCRdb's copy has only in-frame clones and lacks some. Found here are some 200,000 clones, just under 70% of them singletons; the top ten hold about 2.8%. This receptor was identified in a man aged 40-49 years in good health and CMV-seropositive. Sequencing was carried out using PBMCs.

The CDR3 sequence: CASSRGPNTEAFF. DNA of the CDR3: TGTGCCAGCAGTAGGGGGCCGAACACTGAAGCTTTCTTT. This chain joins TRBV6-5 and TRBJ1-1; TRBD1 matches at 7 bases. Trimming removed 5 bases from V and 1 base from J; junction bases left unmatched: 1. The CDR3 contains 13 residues. CDR1 and CDR2 (germline): MNHEY, SVGAGI.